These T cell receptor beta chains were read from a single sample in a study of CD8 T cells in Susac syndrome. TCRdb itself ran the immunoSEQ multiplex PCR reads through MiXCR, one entry per CDR3 protein. The profile shows some 300,000 distinct CDR3 sequences, around 89% of them singletons. The sample taken for sequencing was CD8+ T cells from PBMCs. Receptors were obtained from a human donor with multiple sclerosis. Each CDR3 is given with its conserved first and last residue. Fields, in order: V gene, D gene, clone size, J gene, CDR3 DNA, CDR3 protein. A D gene is named only where the DNA matches it firmly. Not all rows give a size; the values are once, few, many and, for expanded clones, a class.

TRBV7-9	-	-	TRBJ1-1	TGTGCCAGCAGCTTAGGAGCTCAGGGGCCGAGTCGGGAAGCTTTCTTT	CASSLGAQGPSREAFF
TRBV4-3	-	once	TRBJ2-3	TGCGCCAGCAGCCAATTGTCCCTAGCTACAGATACGCAGTATTTT	CASSQLSLATDTQYF
TRBV12-3/TRBV12-4	TRBD1	-	TRBJ2-7	TGTGCCAGCAGTTTCGCGTCCGGGACAGATCCTTACGAGCAGTACTTC	CASSFASGTDPYEQYF
TRBV6-2/TRBV6-3	-	few	TRBJ2-7	TGTGCCAGCAGCCAGGACAGAACCTACGAGCAGTACTTC	CASSQDRTYEQYF
TRBV20-1	-	-	TRBJ2-1	TGCAGTGCTAGGGCCCTTGGCTATGAGCAGTTCTTC	CSARALGYEQFF
TRBV7-9	-	-	TRBJ2-7	TGTGCCAGCAGCCCAGCCTCGTCTTTCGAAGACGAGCAGTACTTC	CASSPASSFEDEQYF
TRBV27	-	-	TRBJ2-1	TGTGCCAGCAGTTTAGCGACTAACCCTTCCTACAATGAGCAGTTCTTC	CASSLATNPSYNEQFF
TRBV7-2	TRBD1	-	TRBJ2-5	TGTGCCAGCAGCCTCTCTGACAGGGTTGAAGAGACCCAGTACTTC	CASSLSDRVEETQYF
TRBV2	TRBD1	once	TRBJ2-2	TGTGCCAGTTGGACAGGCGGGGAGCTGTTTTTT	CASWTGGELFF
TRBV4-3	-	-	TRBJ2-7	TGCGCCAGCAGCCAAGGAGGTTTAAGTAGCCACGAGCAGTACTTC	CASSQGGLSSHEQYF
TRBV7-2	TRBD1	-	TRBJ1-4	TGTGCCAGCAGCCCGGGACAGGGAACTAATGAAAAACTGTTTTTT	CASSPGQGTNEKLFF
TRBV6-8	TRBD2	-	TRBJ2-1	TGTGCCAGCACCTACTCTTTGACTAGCGGGCGGTCGATACAGTTCTTC	CASTYSLTSGRSIQFF
TRBV20-1	-	-	TRBJ2-2	TGCAGTGCTAGTTCCGCGGTCACACCCACCGGGGAGCTGTTTTTT	CSASSAVTPTGELFF
TRBV9	-	-	TRBJ2-2	TGTGCCAGCAGCGTGGGGTCTGGCGGGGAGCTGTTTTTT	CASSVGSGGELFF
TRBV20-1	TRBD2	-	TRBJ2-1	TGCAGTGCTAGAGACCGGGAGGGCCTCGATGAGCAGTTCTTC	CSARDREGLDEQFF
TRBV5-1	TRBD1	-	TRBJ1-1	TGCGCCAGCAGCTTGACAGGGGATGCTTTCTTT	CASSLTGDAFF
TRBV7-9	TRBD2	-	TRBJ2-3	TGTGCCAGCAGCTTTAGCACTAGCGAACCCACAGATACGCAGTATTTT	CASSFSTSEPTDTQYF
TRBV27	TRBD2	-	TRBJ2-7	TGTGCCAGCAGTTCGGGACTAGCGGAAACATCCTACGAGCAGTACTTC	CASSSGLAETSYEQYF
TRBV4-1	-	-	TRBJ1-1	TGCGCCAGCAGCCAAGTCCCCTGGGCTGAAGCTTTCTTT	CASSQVPWAEAFF
TRBV24-1	-	once	TRBJ2-1	TGTGCCACCAGTGATTTGCGTGACAACTCCTACAATGAGCAGTTCTTC	CATSDLRDNSYNEQFF
TRBV30	-	-	TRBJ1-1	TGTGCCTGGAGTGACCACGGCACTGAAGCTTTCTTT	CAWSDHGTEAFF
TRBV4-2	-	few	TRBJ1-5	TGTGCCAGCAGCCAGGATACAGGTTCAAATCAGCCCCAGCATTTT	CASSQDTGSNQPQHF
TRBV5-4	-	-	TRBJ2-5	TGTGCCAGCAGCTTGGGGGCGGTTAAGTACTTC	CASSLGAVKYF